This paragraph covers one T cell receptor (beta chain) sequence. Its antigen is currently unknown. This specimen comes from a study of vaccination effects on CD4 cells after COVID-19. Whole-study context: After the second dose, samples were taken at median day 72.

Isolation of CD4+ T cells took place after around 10 days of culture. This person caught SARS-CoV-2 sometime from March to December 2020, and PCR testing confirmed the infection. BNT162b2 vaccine or mRNA-1273 vaccine was given to participants in two doses. At days 3 and 7, half of the medium was exchanged for IL-2 medium. TCRdb's table, derived via immunoSEQ multiplex PCR, lists solely in-frame clones and lacks some. The table shows roughly 30,000 clones, with roughly 75% occurring only once. Germline V lookup: CDR1 SGHVS, CDR2 FNYEAQ. V was pared by 6 bases and J by 1 base, with 15 bases between. This CDR3 has 16 amino acids.

This clonotype was obtained from a human donor who had a prior SARS-CoV-2 infection. Sequenced material: CD4+ T cells from PBMCs cultured without peptide, taken after COVID-19 vaccination. This rearrangement joins TRBV7-6 to TRBJ2-2; TRBD2 is a possible D gene (6 bases). The CDR3 DNA is TGTGCCAGCAGACCGACTAGGGAACGGAACACCGGGGAGCTGTTTTTT. The encoded protein is CASRPTRERNTGELFF. Full variable domain (rest looked up from reference TRBV7-6 and TRBJ2-2): GAGVSQSPRYKVTKRGQDVALRCDPISGHVSLYWYRQALGQGPEFLTYFNYEAQQDKSGLPNDRFSAERPEGSISTLTIQRTEQRDSAMYRCASRPTRERNTGELFFGEGSRLTVL.